This is a list of T cell receptor beta chains from one sample in a study of beta chain features in type 1 diabetes. Clones were read by immunoSEQ multiplex PCR, and TCRdb kept only the in-frame ones, dropping some. This repertoire shows around 240,000 clones, roughly 70% found once; its top ten account for around 0.05%. The sample consisted of naive CD4+ T cells from blood. These receptors came from a man between 25 and 39 years old in good health. Each CDR3 is given with its conserved first and last residue. The order of the fields is J gene, V gene, clone size, D gene, CDR3 protein, CDR3 DNA. The D gene is left open where the match is weak. A row's size may be missing; if present it is once, few, many or a size class.

>TRBJ2-3|TRBV29-1|NA|NA
CSVGGIITDTQYF
TGCAGCGTTGGGGGGATCATCACAGATACGCAGTATTTT
>TRBJ2-5|TRBV9|NA|NA
CASSSSGQGQETQYF
TGTGCCAGCAGCTCGAGTGGGCAGGGCCAAGAGACCCAGTACTTC
>TRBJ2-7|TRBV29-1|NA|TRBD1
CSVKQTGAKYEQYF
TGCAGCGTTAAACAGACAGGGGCTAAGTACGAGCAGTACTTC
>TRBJ2-5|TRBV7-6|NA|NA
CASSLALGGTETQYF
TGTGCCAGCAGCTTAGCGCTTGGGGGGACAGAGACCCAGTACTTC
>TRBJ2-1|TRBV9|NA|NA
CASSVAPRPYNEQFF
TGTGCCAGCAGCGTAGCTCCGCGGCCTTACAATGAGCAGTTCTTC
>TRBJ2-7|TRBV27|once|NA
CASSSSTGYEQYF
TGTGCCAGCAGTTCAAGTACAGGCTACGAGCAGTACTTC
>TRBJ2-2|TRBV18|NA|TRBD1
CASSPQGDTGELFF
TGTGCCAGCTCACCGCAGGGGGACACCGGGGAGCTGTTTTTT
>TRBJ2-2|TRBV7-9|NA|NA
CARNTRILLFF
TGTGCCAGGAACACCAGGATTCTCCTGTTTTTT
>TRBJ2-1|TRBV5-4|NA|NA
CASSPVRLF
TGTGCCAGCAGCCCGGTGAGGCTCTTC
>TRBJ1-6|TRBV27|NA|NA
CASSMTGHNSPLHF
TGTGCCAGCAGTATGACAGGTCATAATTCACCCCTCCACTTT
>TRBJ2-5|TRBV2|NA|NA
CASSAYGAETQYF
TGTGCCAGCAGTGCGTACGGGGCGGAGACCCAGTACTTC
>TRBJ1-2|TRBV25-1|NA|NA
CASSELGKTNYGYTF
TGTGCCAGCAGTGAATTGGGGAAAACTAACTATGGCTACACCTTC
>TRBJ1-6|TRBV30|NA|NA
CAWSPGGSSYNSPLHF
TGTGCCTGGAGTCCCGGAGGGAGCTCCTATAATTCACCCCTCCACTTT